Each of the 9 T cell receptor beta chains below was sequenced from the same sample in a study of cytomegalovirus exposure and HLA in healthy donors (dated by TCRdb to about 2017). Library generation was performed with the immunoSEQ multiplex PCR assay. For the multiplex PCR, a mixture combining 60 forward primers for TCR Vbeta segments and 13 reverse primers for TCR Jbeta segments was used. This immuneACCESS table, as held by TCRdb, lists in-frame sequences with V and J called but not all clones. Of the missing ones, under half trace to an unresolved V gene in checked studies; the others have no known cause. For this sample there are about 140,000 clones; about 82% appear just once. The top ten clonotypes cover 3.5% to 5.5% of the sample. The sequencing input was PBMCs. The receptors were gathered from a middle-aged woman in good health and CMV-seropositive.

The V call is TRBV5-4, the J call TRBJ2-7, with D unresolved. CDR1 is SGHNT, CDR2 YYREEE, per germline (reference sequence). The CDR3 is 14 amino acids. Trimming removed 0 bases from V and 5 bases from J, with 12 bases in between. For the CDR3, the DNA is TGTGCCAGCAGCTTGGCCGCGGCAGATAACGAGCAGTACTTC. Its translation is CASSLAAADNEQYF.

A few counts support this clone. The CDR3 is CASLRDTEAFF. Written as DNA, the CDR3 is TGTGCCAGCCTGAGGGACACTGAAGCTTTCTTT. The rearrangement uses TRBV2 and TRBJ1-1; D ambiguous. CDR1 is SNHLY, CDR2 FYNNEI, per germline. V shed 8 bases and J shed 3 bases, with 7 bases lying between them. The CDR3 is 11 residues long.

V usage is TRBV4-1 and J usage is TRBJ1-4, with 8 bases that match TRBD1. Trimming at V came to 3 bases and at J to 6 bases, leaving 9 bases not matched to a gene. Germline assignment: CDR1 MGHRA and CDR2 YSYEKL. The CDR3 extends over 16 amino acids. The DNA for the CDR3 is TGCGCCAGCAGCCAGTCTGTGACAGGGGTAGATGAAAAACTGTTTTTT. Encoded protein: CASSQSVTGVDEKLFF.

This clone was seen a handful of times. The chain employs TRBV14 and TRBJ1-2; possibly TRBD1 for D (6 bases). Per germline, CDR1 SGHDN and CDR2 FVKESK. This CDR3 has 12 residues. Trimming cost V 4 bases and J 4 bases, with 7 bases left between them. The CDR3, as DNA: TGTGCCAGCAGCCCGACAGGCTATGGCTACACCTTC. Its translation: CASSPTGYGYTF.

The chain couples TRBV18 to TRBJ2-1; 12 nucleotides match TRBD2. V shed 3 bases and J 5 bases; nucleotides not matched to a gene: 5. Germline assignment: CDR1 KGHSH and CDR2 LQKENI. This CDR3 has 16 amino acids. CDR3 in amino acids: CASSPSLAGGNNEQFF. CDR3 DNA sequence: TGTGCCAGCTCACCTTCCCTAGCGGGGGGGAACAATGAGCAGTTCTTC.

This clone was found a few times. The chain carries TRBV29-1 and TRBJ1-1; 8 bases agree with TRBD1. Trimming removed 5 bases from V and 0 bases from J; junction bases left unmatched: 2. This CDR3 spans 13 amino acids. The germline V gene encodes CDR1 SQVTM and CDR2 ANQGSEA. The CDR3 protein is CSVRGQVNTEAFF. The CDR3, as DNA: TGCAGCGTTCGGGGACAGGTGAACACTGAAGCTTTCTTT.

This sequence joins TRBV7-2 and TRBJ2-2, with D tentatively TRBD1 (6 bases). This CDR3 region has 16 residues. V shed 6 bases and J shed 4 bases, with 18 bases lying between them. Per germline, CDR1 SGHTA and CDR2 FQGNSA. The CDR3 sequence is CASSRTPGQLTGELFF. CDR3 bases: TGTGCCAGCAGTAGGACCCCGGGACAACTCACCGGGGAGCTGTTTTTT.

The genes are TRBV7-3 and TRBJ2-6; D unresolved. With 1 base removed from V and 1 base from J, the gap between germline ends came to 5 bases. The CDR3 covers 15 residues. Looked up from germline, CDR1 is SGHTA and CDR2 is FQGTGA. The CDR3 nucleotides read TGTGCCAGCAGCTTAAGCCAGTCTGGGGCCAACGTCCTGACTTTC. It codes for CASSLSQSGANVLTF.

The chain is built from TRBV5-6 and TRBJ2-3; 8 bases are a match to TRBD1. This CDR3 spans 14 amino acids. Trimming took 4 bases from V and 6 from J; bases not matched to a gene: 7. Germline-derived CDR1 and CDR2 are SGHDT and YYEEEE. In DNA, the CDR3 is TGTGCCAGCAGCAAGATCAGGGGGCGGGATACGCAGTATTTT. It is translated as CASSKIRGRDTQYF. The whole variable domain, remainder taken from reference TRBV5-6 and TRBJ2-3, is DAGVTQSPTHLIKTRGQQVTLRCSPKSGHDTVSWYQQALGQGPQFIFQYYEEEERQRGNFPDRFSGHQFPNYSSELNVNALLLGDSALYLCASSKIRGRDTQYFGPGTRLTVL.